This T cell receptor (beta chain) was identified during a study of control samples from healthy donors and cancer patients. Produced via immunoSEQ multiplex PCR; TCRdb's table is partial and in-frame only. The sample has roughly 38,000 clones, 92% seen once. This clone has only one observation. The germline V gene encodes CDR1 KGHDR and CDR2 SFDVKD. The CDR3 contains 15 residues. V was cut by 5 bases and J by 0 bases, with 13 bases left in between. The receptor's source is a woman between 45 and 60 years old in good health. This chain uses TRBV24-1 with TRBJ2-7, with D tentatively TRBD2 (5 bases). Sequencing input: blood. CDR3 amino acids: CATSGSGELSYEQYF. For the CDR3, the DNA is TGTGCCACCAGTGGGTCCGGGGAACTCTCCTACGAGCAGTACTTC.